This T cell receptor (beta chain) is drawn from a study of cytomegalovirus exposure and HLA in healthy donors. Findings and caveats of the study: Some highly shared sequence variants likely arose as a pipeline artifact.

Trimming cost V 4 bases and J 2 bases, with 12 bases left between them. The CDR3 runs 14 residues. In germline, CDR1 is SGHRS, CDR2 YFSETQ. For this clone: Its antigen is undetermined.

It was with 60 Vbeta and 13 Jbeta primers that the PCR ran. As handled by the study authors: It was a later analysis that counted 75 million to 90 million unique TCR beta chains, of which 8.5 million to 12 million were shared. Method: immunoSEQ multiplex PCR; TCRdb's copy keeps in-frame clones and lacks some. The V and J calls and the clone size are those of that table, but D and trimming were determined from the DNA. The sample totals some 110,000 clones; its top ten clones hold around 6.5%. Sequenced: PBMCs. This sequence originates from a man in his forties or fifties in good health and CMV-seropositive. This chain links TRBV5-1 with TRBJ1-1; D is undetermined. This chain's CDR3 is CASSPREGNTEAFF. The CDR3, as DNA: TGCGCCAGCAGCCCCCGTGAGGGTAACACTGAAGCTTTCTTT.